The rows below give T cell receptor beta chains drawn from one sample of a study of response to subunit inactivated influenza vaccine. TCRdb used MiXCR to reprocess the RT-PCR reads, holding one entry per CDR3 protein. The repertoire holds about 700,000 distinct CDR3 sequences, with around 16% as singletons. This sample comprised PBMCs from blood, obtained 11 to 12 days after vaccination. These receptor sequences come from a middle-aged man who received an inactivated influenza vaccine. The CDR3 runs from the conserved cysteine through the conserved F or W. Clone size, where shown, is once, few, many, or a class for clones that have expanded.

few	TRBJ2-1	TRBV29-1	CSGRDRGSYNEQFF
-	TRBJ2-2	TRBV12-3/TRBV12-4	CASSWTGTGELFF
-	TRBJ2-7	TRBV6-6	CASSYTQGYEQYF
-	TRBJ1-2	TRBV19	CASEGRGGHLGYTF
-	TRBJ1-5	TRBV20-1	CSARTGRDQPQHF
few	TRBJ2-3	TRBV15	CATSGLQLAADLLYTDTQYF
-	TRBJ2-1	TRBV11-2	CATRGGAGFEQFF
few	TRBJ1-2	TRBV6-1	CASRDPGQGGHGYTF
-	TRBJ2-3	TRBV27	CASSLGTSDLSTDTQYF
-	TRBJ2-3	TRBV24-1	CATSEPGQFTDTQYF